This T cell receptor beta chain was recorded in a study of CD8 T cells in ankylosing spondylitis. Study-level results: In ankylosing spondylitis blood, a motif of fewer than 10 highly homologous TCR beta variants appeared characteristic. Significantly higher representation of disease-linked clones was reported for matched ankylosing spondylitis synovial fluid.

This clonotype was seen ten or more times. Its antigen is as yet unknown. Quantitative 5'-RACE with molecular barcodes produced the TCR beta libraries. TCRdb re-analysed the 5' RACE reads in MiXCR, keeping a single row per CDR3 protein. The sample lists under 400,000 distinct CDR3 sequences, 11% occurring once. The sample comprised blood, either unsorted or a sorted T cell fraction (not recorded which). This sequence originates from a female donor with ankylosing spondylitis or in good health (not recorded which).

The CDR3 loop reads CSATKGTGGTDTQYF. The CDR3 nucleotides are TGCAGTGCTACAAAAGGGACAGGTGGCACAGATACGCAGTATTTT. The J gene is TRBJ2-3, the V gene TRBV20-1, with 8 positions matching TRBD1. The V gene's germline CDR1 is DFQATT and CDR2 SNEGSKA (reference sequence). The junction had 7 bases not matched to a gene; V was cut back by 4 bases and J by 1 base. This CDR3 has 15 residues.